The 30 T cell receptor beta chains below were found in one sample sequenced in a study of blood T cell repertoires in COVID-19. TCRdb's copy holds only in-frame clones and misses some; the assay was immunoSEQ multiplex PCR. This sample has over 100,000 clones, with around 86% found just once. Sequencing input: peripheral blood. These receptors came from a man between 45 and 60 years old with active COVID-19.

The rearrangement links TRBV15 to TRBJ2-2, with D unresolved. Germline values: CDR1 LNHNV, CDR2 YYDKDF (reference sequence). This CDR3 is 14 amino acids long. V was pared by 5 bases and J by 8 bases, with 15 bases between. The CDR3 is CATSAPSKVGELFF. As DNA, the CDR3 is TGTGCCACCAGCGCCCCGTCTAAAGTGGGGGAGCTGTTTTTT.

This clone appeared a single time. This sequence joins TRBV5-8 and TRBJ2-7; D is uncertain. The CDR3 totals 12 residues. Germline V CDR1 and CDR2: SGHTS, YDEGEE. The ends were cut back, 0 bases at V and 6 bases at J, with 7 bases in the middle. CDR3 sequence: CASSLDNLEQYF. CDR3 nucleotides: TGTGCCAGCAGCTTGGATAATCTCGAGCAGTACTTC.

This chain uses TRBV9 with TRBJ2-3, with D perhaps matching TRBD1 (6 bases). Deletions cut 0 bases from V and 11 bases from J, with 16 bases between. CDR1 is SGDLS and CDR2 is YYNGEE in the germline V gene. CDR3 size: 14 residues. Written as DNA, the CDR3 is TGTGCCAGCAGCGTAGCCCCCAGGGGTGCAGAGCAGTATTTT. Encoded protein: CASSVAPRGAEQYF.

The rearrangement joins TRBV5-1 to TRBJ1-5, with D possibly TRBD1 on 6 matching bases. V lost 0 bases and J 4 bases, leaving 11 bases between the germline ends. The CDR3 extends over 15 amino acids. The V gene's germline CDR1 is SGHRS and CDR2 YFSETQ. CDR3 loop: CASSLGAGDNQPQHF. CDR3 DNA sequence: TGCGCCAGCAGCTTGGGGGCAGGGGATAATCAGCCCCAGCATTTT.

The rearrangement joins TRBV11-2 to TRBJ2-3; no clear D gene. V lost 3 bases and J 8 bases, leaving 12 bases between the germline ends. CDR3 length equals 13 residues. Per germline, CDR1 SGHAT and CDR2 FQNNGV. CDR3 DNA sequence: TGTGCCAGCAGCTTGATTCAGGCCTCTACGCAGTATTTT. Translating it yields CASSLIQASTQYF.

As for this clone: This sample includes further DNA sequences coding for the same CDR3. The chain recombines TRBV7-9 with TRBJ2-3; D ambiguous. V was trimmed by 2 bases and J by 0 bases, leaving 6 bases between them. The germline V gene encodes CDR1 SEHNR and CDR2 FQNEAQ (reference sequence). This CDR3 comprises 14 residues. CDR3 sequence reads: CASSLRGSTDTQYF. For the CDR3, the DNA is TGTGCCAGCAGCTTACGCGGTAGCACAGATACGCAGTATTTT.

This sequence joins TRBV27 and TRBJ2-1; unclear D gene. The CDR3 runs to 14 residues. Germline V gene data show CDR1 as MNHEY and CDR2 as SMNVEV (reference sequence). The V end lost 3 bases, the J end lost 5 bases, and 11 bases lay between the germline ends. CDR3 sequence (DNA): TGTGCCAGCAGTTTGCGGTATATGGACAATGAGCAGTTCTTC. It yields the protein CASSLRYMDNEQFF.

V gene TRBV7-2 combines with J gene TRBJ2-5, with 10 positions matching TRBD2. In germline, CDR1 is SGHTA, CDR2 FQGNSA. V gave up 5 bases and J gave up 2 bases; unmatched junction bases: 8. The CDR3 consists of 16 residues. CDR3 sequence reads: CASSRSGGPKQETQYF. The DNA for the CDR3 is TGTGCCAGCAGCCGTAGCGGGGGGCCAAAGCAAGAGACCCAGTACTTC.

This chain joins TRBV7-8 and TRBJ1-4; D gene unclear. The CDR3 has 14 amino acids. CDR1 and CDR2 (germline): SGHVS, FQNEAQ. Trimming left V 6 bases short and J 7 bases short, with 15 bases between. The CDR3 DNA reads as TGTGCCAGCAGGGGAGCGGGGAGTCTTGAAAAACTGTTTTTT. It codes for CASRGAGSLEKLFF.

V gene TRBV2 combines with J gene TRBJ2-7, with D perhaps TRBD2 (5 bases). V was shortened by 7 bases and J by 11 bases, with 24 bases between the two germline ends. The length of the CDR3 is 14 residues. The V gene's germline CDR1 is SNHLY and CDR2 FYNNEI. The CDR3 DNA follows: TGTGCCAGCACCGAAAGTCTTGCGTCGGGGAAGGAGTACTTC. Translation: CASTESLASGKEYF.

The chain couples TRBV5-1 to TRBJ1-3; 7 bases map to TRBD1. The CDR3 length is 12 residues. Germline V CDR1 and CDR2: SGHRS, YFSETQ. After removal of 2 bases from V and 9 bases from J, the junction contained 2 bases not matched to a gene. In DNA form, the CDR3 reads TGCGCCAGCAGCTTTGGGGACAGCACCATATATTTT. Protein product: CASSFGDSTIYF.

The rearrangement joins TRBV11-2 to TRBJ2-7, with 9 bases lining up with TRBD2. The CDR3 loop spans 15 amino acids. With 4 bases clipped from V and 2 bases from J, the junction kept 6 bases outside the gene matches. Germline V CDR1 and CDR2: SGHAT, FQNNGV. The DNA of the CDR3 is TGTGCCAGCAGCTCAATAGCGGGGGACCCCTACGAGCAGTACTTC. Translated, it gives CASSSIAGDPYEQYF.

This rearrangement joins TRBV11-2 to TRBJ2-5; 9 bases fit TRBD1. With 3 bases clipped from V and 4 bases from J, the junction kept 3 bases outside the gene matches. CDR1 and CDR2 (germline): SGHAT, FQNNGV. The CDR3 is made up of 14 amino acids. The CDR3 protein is CASSFGTGLETQYF. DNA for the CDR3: TGTGCCAGCAGCTTCGGGACAGGGCTAGAGACCCAGTACTTC.

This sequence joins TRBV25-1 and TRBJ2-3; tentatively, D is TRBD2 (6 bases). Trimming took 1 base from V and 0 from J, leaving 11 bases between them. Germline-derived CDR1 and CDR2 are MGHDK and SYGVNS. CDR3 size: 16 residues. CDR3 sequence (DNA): TGTGCCAGCAGTGAATTTAGCGGATCTAGCACAGATACGCAGTATTTT. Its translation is CASSEFSGSSTDTQYF. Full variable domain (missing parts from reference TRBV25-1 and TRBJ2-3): EADIYQTPRYLVIGTGKKITLECSQTMGHDKMYWYQQDPGMELHLIHYSYGVNSTEKGDLSSESTVSRIRTEHFPLTLESARPSHTSQYLCASSEFSGSSTDTQYFGPGTRLTVL.

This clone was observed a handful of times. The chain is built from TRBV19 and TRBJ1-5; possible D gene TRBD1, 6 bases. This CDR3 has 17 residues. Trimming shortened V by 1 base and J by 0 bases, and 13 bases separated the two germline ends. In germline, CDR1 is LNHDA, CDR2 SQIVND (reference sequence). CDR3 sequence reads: CASSIGNRVYSNQPQHF. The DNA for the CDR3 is TGTGCCAGTAGTATAGGTAACAGGGTGTATAGCAATCAGCCCCAGCATTTT. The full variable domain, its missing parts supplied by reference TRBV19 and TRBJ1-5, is DGGITQSPKYLFRKEGQNVTLSCEQNLNHDAMYWYRQDPGQGLRLIYYSQIVNDFQKGDIAEGYSVSREKKESFPLTVTSAQKNPTAFYLCASSIGNRVYSNQPQHFGDGTRLSIL.

In DNA, the CDR3 is TGTGCCAGCAGCTTGGCCCCGGGACTTAGCACAGATACGCAGTATTTT. Amino acids: CASSLAPGLSTDTQYF. This chain links TRBV5-4 with TRBJ2-3, with a weak D call TRBD2 (6 bases). V was shortened by 0 bases and J by 0 bases, with 11 bases between the two germline ends. The CDR3 consists of 16 residues. The germline V gene has CDR1 SGHNT and CDR2 YYREEE (reference sequence).

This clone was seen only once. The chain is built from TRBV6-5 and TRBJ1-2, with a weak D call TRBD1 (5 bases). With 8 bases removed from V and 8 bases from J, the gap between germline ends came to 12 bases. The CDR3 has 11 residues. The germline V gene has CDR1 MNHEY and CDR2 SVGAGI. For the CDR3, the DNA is TGTGCCAGCGGGAGTGGGGGGGGCTACACCTTC. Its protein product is CASGSGGGYTF.

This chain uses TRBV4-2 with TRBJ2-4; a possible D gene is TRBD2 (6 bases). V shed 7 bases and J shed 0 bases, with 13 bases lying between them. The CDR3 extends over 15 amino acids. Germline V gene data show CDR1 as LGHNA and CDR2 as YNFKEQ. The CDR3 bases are TGTGCCAGCACACCGGGGCGGGAAGCCAAAAACATTCAGTACTTC. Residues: CASTPGREAKNIQYF.

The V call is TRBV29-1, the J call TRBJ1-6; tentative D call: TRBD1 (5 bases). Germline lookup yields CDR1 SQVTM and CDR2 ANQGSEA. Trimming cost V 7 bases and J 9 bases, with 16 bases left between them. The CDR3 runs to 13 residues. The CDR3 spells CSAAAERGSPLHF. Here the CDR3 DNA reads TGCAGCGCTGCGGCCGAAAGGGGTTCACCCCTCCACTTT.

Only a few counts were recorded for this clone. CDR3 sequence reads: CASVNRDTEAFF. In DNA, the CDR3 is TGTGCCAGTGTAAACAGGGACACTGAAGCTTTCTTT. The rearrangement joins TRBV6-5 to TRBJ1-1; weak D call: TRBD1 (6 bases). Germline V gene data show CDR1 as MNHEY and CDR2 as SVGAGI. The CDR3 totals 12 residues. V lost 9 bases and J lost 3, with 11 bases in between.

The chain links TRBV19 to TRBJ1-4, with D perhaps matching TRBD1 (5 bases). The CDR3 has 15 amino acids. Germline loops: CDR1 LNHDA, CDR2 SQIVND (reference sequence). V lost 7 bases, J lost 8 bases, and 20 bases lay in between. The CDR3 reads CASTKAGPRKEKLFF. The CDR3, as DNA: TGTGCCAGTACTAAAGCGGGACCTAGGAAAGAAAAACTGTTTTTT.

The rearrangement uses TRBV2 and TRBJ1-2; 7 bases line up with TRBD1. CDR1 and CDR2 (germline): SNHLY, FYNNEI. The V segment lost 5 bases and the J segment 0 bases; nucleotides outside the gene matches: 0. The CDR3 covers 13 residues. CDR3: CASSTGANYGYTF. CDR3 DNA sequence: TGTGCCAGCAGTACAGGGGCTAACTATGGCTACACCTTC.

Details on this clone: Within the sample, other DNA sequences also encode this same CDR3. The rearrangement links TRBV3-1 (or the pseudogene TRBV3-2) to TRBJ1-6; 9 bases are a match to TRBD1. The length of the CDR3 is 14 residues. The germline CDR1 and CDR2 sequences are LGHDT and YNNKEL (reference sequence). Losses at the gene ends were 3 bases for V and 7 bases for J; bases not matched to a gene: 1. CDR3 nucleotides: TGTGCCAGCAGCCAGGGACAGGGAAATTCACCCCTCCACTTT. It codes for CASSQGQGNSPLHF.

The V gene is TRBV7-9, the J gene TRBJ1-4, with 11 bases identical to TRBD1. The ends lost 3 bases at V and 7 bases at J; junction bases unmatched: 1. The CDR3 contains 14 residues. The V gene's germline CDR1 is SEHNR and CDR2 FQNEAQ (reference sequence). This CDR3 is CASSLGTGGEKLFF. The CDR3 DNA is TGTGCCAGCAGCTTGGGGACAGGGGGTGAAAAACTGTTTTTT.

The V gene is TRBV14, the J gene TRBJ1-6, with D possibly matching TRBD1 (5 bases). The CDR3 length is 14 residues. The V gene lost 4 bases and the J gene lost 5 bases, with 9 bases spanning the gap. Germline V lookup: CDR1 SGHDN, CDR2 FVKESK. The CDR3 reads CASSRPQDNSPLHF. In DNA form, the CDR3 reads TGTGCCAGCAGCCGACCACAGGATAATTCACCCCTCCACTTT.

CDR3 loop: CASSLAAGGLAVYNEQFF. The CDR3 bases are TGTGCCAGCAGCTTAGCGGCGGGGGGGCTTGCCGTATACAATGAGCAGTTCTTC. This chain uses TRBV11-2 with TRBJ2-1; 9 nucleotides line up with TRBD2. The junction had 11 bases not matched to a gene; V was cut back by 1 base and J by 4 bases. The length of the CDR3 is 18 residues. Germline V gene lookup returns CDR1 SGHAT and CDR2 FQNNGV.

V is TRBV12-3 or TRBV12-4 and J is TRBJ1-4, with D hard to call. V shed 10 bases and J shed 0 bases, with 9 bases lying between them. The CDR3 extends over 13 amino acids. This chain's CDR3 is CATGGATNEKLFF. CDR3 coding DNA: TGTGCCACGGGCGGGGCAACTAATGAAAAACTGTTTTTT.

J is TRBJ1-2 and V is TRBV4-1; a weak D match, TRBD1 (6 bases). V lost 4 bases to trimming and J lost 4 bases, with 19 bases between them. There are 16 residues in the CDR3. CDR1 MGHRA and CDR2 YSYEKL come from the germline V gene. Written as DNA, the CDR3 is TGCGCCAGCAGCCGGGACACAGCAGGGCAAAGCTATGGCTACACCTTC. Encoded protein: CASSRDTAGQSYGYTF.

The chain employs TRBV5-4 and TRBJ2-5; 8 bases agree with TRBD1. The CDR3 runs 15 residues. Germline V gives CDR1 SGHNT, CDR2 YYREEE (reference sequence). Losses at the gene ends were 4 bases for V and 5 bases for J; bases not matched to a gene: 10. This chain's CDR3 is CASSPRLDRAETQYF. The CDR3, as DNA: TGTGCCAGCAGCCCCCGCCTGGACAGGGCGGAGACCCAGTACTTC.

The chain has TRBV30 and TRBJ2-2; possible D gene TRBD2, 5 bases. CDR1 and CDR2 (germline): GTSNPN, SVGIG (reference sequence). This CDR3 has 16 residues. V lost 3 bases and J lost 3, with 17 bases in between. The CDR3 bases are TGTGCCTGGAGGCGCAAGGACGGAGGTGACACCGGGGAGCTGTTTTTT. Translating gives CAWRRKDGGDTGELFF.